This T cell receptor (beta chain) comes out of a study of blood T cell repertoires in COVID-19. In the original analysis: The assay estimated nucleated cells by amplifying reference gene primers. Profiling relied on immunoSEQ multiplex PCR, and the TCRdb table lists in-frame clones only, not all of them. For V, J and clone size, that table is used; D and trimming come from the DNA. In the table there are 75,000 to 80,000 clones, 88% of which are singletons. The V gene lost 4 bases and the J gene lost 6 bases, with 12 bases spanning the gap. Germline values: CDR1 SGHNT, CDR2 YENEEA. This CDR3 contains 14 residues.

This TCR was recovered from a human donor in a cohort sampled during active COVID-19. The V call is TRBV11-3, the J call TRBJ2-2; tentatively, D is TRBD1 (5 bases). The source material was peripheral blood. Written as DNA, the CDR3 is TGTGCCAGCAGCTCTAGGGGCCCCGCCGGGGAGCTGTTTTTT. It yields the protein CASSSRGPAGELFF.